One and the same sample provided the 18 T cell receptor beta chains below, sequenced in a study of blood T cell repertoires in COVID-19. Profiled with immunoSEQ multiplex PCR; TCRdb holds only in-frame clones, not every one. The table has around 100,000 clones, 91% seen once; the top ten hold about 2.2%. Input material: peripheral blood. The receptors derive from a man aged 45-65 years with active COVID-19.

This clone was observed a single time. The chain carries TRBV2 and TRBJ1-5, with no clear D. Germline V gene sequence: CDR1 SNHLY, CDR2 FYNNEI. V was pared by 5 bases and J by 1 base, with 12 bases between. This CDR3 is 15 amino acids long. DNA for the CDR3: TGTGCCAGCAGTCCCGCCGGAGGAAGCAATCAGCCCCAGCATTTT. Translation gives CASSPAGGSNQPQHF.

The CDR3 loop is CASSSSQGTGNTIYF. The CDR3 DNA reads as TGTGCCAGCAGCTCATCTCAGGGGACCGGAAACACCATATATTTT. The chain recombines TRBV11-2 with TRBJ1-3, with D possibly TRBD1 on 6 matching bases. Germline CDR1 is SGHAT and CDR2 is FQNNGV. Trimming pared 4 bases from V and 4 bases from J, leaving 14 bases between. The CDR3 covers 15 residues.

The V and J genes are TRBV4-1 and TRBJ1-2; perhaps TRBD1 as D (6 bases). With 4 bases removed from V and 4 bases from J, the gap between germline ends came to 16 bases. The CDR3 runs to 15 residues. Germline V lookup: CDR1 MGHRA, CDR2 YSYEKL. In nucleotides, the CDR3 is TGCGCCAGCAGCCCAGGGGAAACCCGGGGCTATGGCTACACCTTC. Protein sequence: CASSPGETRGYGYTF.

V is TRBV11-2 and J is TRBJ2-1; TRBD2 aligns across 13 bases. From germline, CDR1 is SGHAT and CDR2 FQNNGV. The J segment lost 4 bases and the V segment lost 0 bases, leaving 12 bases of the junction unmatched. The CDR3 covers 20 residues. The CDR3 bases are TGTGCCAGCAGCTTAGATTTCGGACTAGCGGGAGCAGCCGGGTACAATGAGCAGTTCTTC. Its protein is CASSLDFGLAGAAGYNEQFF.

The chain uses TRBV6-5 and TRBJ2-7, with TRBD1 matching over 9 bases. There are 14 residues in the CDR3. The germline V gene encodes CDR1 MNHEY and CDR2 SVGAGI. With 8 bases clipped from V and 6 bases from J, the junction kept 11 bases outside the gene matches. DNA for the CDR3: TGTGCCAGCGATGCGGGACAGGGCCCGAGCGAGCAGTACTTC. It codes for CASDAGQGPSEQYF.

V usage is TRBV11-3 and J usage is TRBJ1-6; TRBD1 aligns across 7 bases. Germline V gene data show CDR1 as SGHNT and CDR2 as YENEEA. CDR3 length equals 15 residues. The V gene end was trimmed by 3 bases and the J gene end by 5 bases; junction bases not matched to a gene: 4. The CDR3 here is CASSFRDRDNSPLHF. DNA of the CDR3: TGTGCCAGCAGCTTCCGGGACAGAGATAATTCACCCCTCCACTTT.

The J gene is TRBJ1-2, the V gene TRBV25-1, with D hard to call. The germline CDR1 and CDR2 sequences are MGHDK and SYGVNS. Trimming pared 3 bases from V and 0 bases from J, leaving 14 bases between. The CDR3 runs to 16 residues. CDR3 DNA: TGTGCCAGCAGTGACCTGAGGGCACCGACTAACTATGGCTACACCTTC. This encodes CASSDLRAPTNYGYTF.

On this clone: The sample holds other DNA sequences that translate to the same CDR3. The chain joins TRBV4-1 to TRBJ2-2; TRBD2 matches at 8 bases. The ends lost 5 bases at V and 1 base at J; junction bases unmatched: 12. Germline loops: CDR1 MGHRA, CDR2 YSYEKL. The CDR3 has 18 residues. The CDR3 region is CASSDPKRGSRNTGELFF. CDR3 nucleotide sequence: TGCGCCAGCAGCGACCCAAAGCGGGGGAGCCGGAACACCGGGGAGCTGTTTTTT.

The chain combines TRBV7-8 with TRBJ1-6; D is possibly TRBD1 (5 bases). The CDR3 has 16 residues. Germline values: CDR1 SGHVS, CDR2 FQNEAQ. Trimming removed 5 bases at V and 3 bases at J, with 14 bases between. CDR3 DNA sequence: TGTGCCAGCAGCCAAAATTTGGGGGGCTATAATTCACCCCTCCACTTT. It specifies CASSQNLGGYNSPLHF. The full variable domain, its missing parts supplied by reference TRBV7-8 and TRBJ1-6, is GAGVSQSPRYKVAKRGQDVALRCDPISGHVSLFWYQQALGQGPEFLTYFQNEAQLDKSGLPSDRFFAERPEGSVSTLKIQRTQQEDSAVYLCASSQNLGGYNSPLHFGNGTRLTVT.

The V call is TRBV7-2, the J call TRBJ2-6; D is unclear. The CDR3 spans 15 residues. CDR1 and CDR2 from the germline V gene are SGHTA and FQGNSA. Trimming removed 1 base at V and 2 bases at J, with 6 bases between. CDR3 sequence reads: CASSLVRAGANVLTF. CDR3 nucleotides: TGTGCCAGCAGCTTAGTTCGGGCTGGGGCCAACGTCCTGACTTTC.

The V gene is TRBV5-1, the J gene TRBJ1-1; tentative D call: TRBD1 (6 bases). Germline-derived CDR1 and CDR2 are SGHRS and YFSETQ. V lost 4 bases and J lost 0, with 10 bases in between. The CDR3 sequence is 14 residues long. DNA for the CDR3: TGCGCCAGCAGCACCGGACAGATGAACACTGAAGCTTTCTTT. Protein: CASSTGQMNTEAFF.

This clone was seen a single time. The rearrangement joins TRBV9 to TRBJ1-2; D is perhaps TRBD1 (5 bases). The germline V and J ends were trimmed by 3 bases and 5 bases, with 17 bases remaining between them. Germline lookup yields CDR1 SGDLS and CDR2 YYNGEE. This CDR3 has 15 residues. The DNA of the CDR3 is TGTGCCAGCAGCGAGGGAGGAACGGGGACTTATGGCTACACCTTC. It codes for CASSEGGTGTYGYTF.

V is TRBV5-4 and J is TRBJ2-5; maybe TRBD1 (5 bases). The CDR3 is made up of 14 amino acids. Deletions cut 0 bases from V and 5 bases from J, with 11 bases between. The germline gives CDR1 SGHNT, CDR2 YYREEE (reference sequence). Written as DNA, the CDR3 is TGTGCCAGCAGCTTGGCTGCAGGGTGGGAGACCCAGTACTTC. Its protein is CASSLAAGWETQYF.

The chain is built from TRBV2 and TRBJ2-1, with 9 bases matching TRBD2. This CDR3 contains 13 residues. Germline trimming cut 7 bases from V and 6 bases from J; bases unmatched to any gene: 4. CDR1 and CDR2 (germline): SNHLY, FYNNEI. This CDR3 reads CASTKLAGNEQFF. CDR3 DNA sequence: TGTGCCAGCACCAAACTAGCGGGCAATGAGCAGTTCTTC.

The chain carries TRBV20-1 and TRBJ2-1, with 9 bases that match TRBD2. Germline lookup yields CDR1 DFQATT and CDR2 SNEGSKA (reference sequence). V lost 3 bases and J lost 0; bases outside the gene matches: 3. The CDR3 is 15 residues long. CDR3 in amino acids: CSASSGSGSYNEQFF. The CDR3 nucleotides read TGCAGTGCTAGTAGCGGGAGTGGCTCCTACAATGAGCAGTTCTTC.

This chain links TRBV4-2 with TRBJ1-1; perhaps TRBD1 as D (6 bases). The CDR3 is made up of 16 amino acids. Germline values: CDR1 LGHNA, CDR2 YNFKEQ. Trimming took off 4 bases at V and 2 bases at J, with 17 bases between the two ends. In DNA form, the CDR3 reads TGTGCCAGCAGCCTCCCCCGGGGGGGGCCCAACACTGAAGCTTTCTTT. Translating gives CASSLPRGGPNTEAFF.

The rearrangement joins TRBV30 to TRBJ1-6, with D uncertain. Germline lookup yields CDR1 GTSNPN and CDR2 SVGIG (reference sequence). This CDR3 spans 16 amino acids. The ends were cut back, 0 bases at V and 7 bases at J, with 16 bases in the middle. CDR3 DNA sequence: TGTGCCTGGAGTGTACCCGGGTTTGTCGGAAATTCACCCCTCCACTTT. It translates to CAWSVPGFVGNSPLHF.

The chain joins TRBV4-2 to TRBJ2-1; 8 bases map to TRBD2. The CDR3 is made up of 18 amino acids. V was clipped by 0 bases and J by 0 bases; unmatched bases: 7. The germline CDR1 and CDR2 sequences are LGHNA and YNFKEQ. This CDR3 is CASSQDLSGISSYNEQFF. CDR3 sequence (DNA): TGTGCCAGCAGCCAAGATCTTAGCGGGATTAGCTCCTACAATGAGCAGTTCTTC.